A single sample is the source of the 14 T cell receptor beta chains below, sequenced in a study of OX40 agonist ivuxolimab in advanced cancers. Clones were sequenced by immunoSEQ multiplex PCR, and TCRdb holds only the in-frame ones, with some missing. The table shows 67,000 or so clones, with more than 85% occurring only once. The sample consisted of CD4+ or CD8+ T cells sorted from blood, taken in a trial of the OX40 agonist ivuxolimab. The source of these receptors is an adult with an advanced solid tumor such as melanoma, head and neck, liver or kidney cancer.

The rearrangement joins TRBV6-5 to TRBJ2-7; D ambiguous. CDR1 and CDR2 (germline): MNHEY, SVGAGI. Trimming pared 2 bases from V and 5 bases from J, leaving 13 bases between. The CDR3 loop spans 14 amino acids. The CDR3: CASSYGAPPHEQYF. In DNA form, the CDR3 reads TGTGCCAGCAGTTACGGAGCCCCTCCGCACGAGCAGTACTTC.

The CDR3 DNA follows: TGTGCCAGCCGGACAGGGGCACTAGGCAATCAGCCCCAGCATTTT. Its translation: CASRTGALGNQPQHF. This chain uses TRBV28 with TRBJ1-5; 9 bases are a match to TRBD1. J gave up 2 bases and V 8 bases, and 7 bases lay outside the gene matches. Germline V CDR1 and CDR2: MDHEN, SYDVKM. The CDR3 is made up of 15 amino acids.

The chain is built from TRBV19 and TRBJ1-2; D is uncertain. CDR3 length: 12 amino acids. Germline CDR1 LNHDA, CDR2 SQIVND (reference sequence). Trimming stripped 3 bases from V and 5 bases from J, with 7 bases between. The CDR3 loop is CASSIGRYGYTF. The CDR3 DNA reads as TGTGCCAGTAGTATCGGCCGGTATGGCTACACCTTC. Combining the CDR3 with reference TRBV19 and TRBJ1-2 gives the whole variable domain DGGITQSPKYLFRKEGQNVTLSCEQNLNHDAMYWYRQDPGQGLRLIYYSQIVNDFQKGDIAEGYSVSREKKESFPLTVTSAQKNPTAFYLCASSIGRYGYTFGSGTRLTVV.

The J gene is TRBJ2-6, the V gene TRBV5-1; 7 nucleotides agree with TRBD1. V lost 5 bases, J lost 2 bases, and 4 bases stayed unmatched. Germline V CDR1 and CDR2: SGHRS, YFSETQ. The CDR3 runs to 15 residues. The CDR3 nucleotides are TGCGCCAGCAGAGAAACAGGGGCTGGGGCCAACGTCCTGACTTTC. This translates into CASRETGAGANVLTF.

The chain has TRBV6-6 and TRBJ2-1; 9 bases map to TRBD2. The CDR3 covers 15 residues. J was trimmed by 4 bases and V by 4 bases; bases with no gene match: 5. CDR1 is MNHNY, CDR2 SVGAGI, per germline (reference sequence). CDR3 nucleotides: TGTGCCAGCAGTTCTAGCGGGACTAGATACAATGAGCAGTTCTTC. Its translation: CASSSSGTRYNEQFF.

The chain uses TRBV4-3 and TRBJ2-5; D gene ambiguous. Germline V gives CDR1 LGHNA, CDR2 YSLEER. Deletions cut 0 bases from V and 3 bases from J, with 8 bases between. This CDR3 has 14 amino acids. The CDR3 DNA follows: TGCGCCAGCAGCCAAGAACACGGAGAAGAGACCCAGTACTTC. This gives the protein CASSQEHGEETQYF.

The V call is TRBV7-2, the J call TRBJ2-5; TRBD1 might be the D (6 bases). Looked up from germline, CDR1 is SGHTA and CDR2 is FQGNSA. The length of the CDR3 is 15 residues. The V end lost 1 base, the J end lost 5 bases, and 14 bases lay between the germline ends. The CDR3: CASSLGTAQGETQYF. In nucleotides, the CDR3 is TGTGCCAGCAGCTTAGGGACAGCTCAAGGGGAGACCCAGTACTTC.

The V gene is TRBV6-6, the J gene TRBJ2-3; the D gene is possibly TRBD2 (6 bases). The CDR3 sequence is 14 residues long. Looked up from germline, CDR1 is MNHNY and CDR2 is SVGAGI (reference sequence). Trimming took 3 bases from V and 2 from J, leaving 9 bases between them. DNA of the CDR3: TGTGCCAGCAGTTATGGCGGGGACACAGATACGCAGTATTTT. As protein: CASSYGGDTDTQYF.

J is TRBJ1-2 and V is TRBV6-1; D is unclear. The CDR3 runs 15 residues. V lost 0 bases and J lost 0, with 8 bases in between. Germline CDR1 MNHNS, CDR2 SASEGT. The DNA of the CDR3 is TGTGCCAGCAGTGAAGCTGGAACTGCTAACTATGGCTACACCTTC. Translation: CASSEAGTANYGYTF.

V and J are TRBV14 and TRBJ2-2; D may be TRBD1 (6 bases). Looked up from germline, CDR1 is SGHDN and CDR2 is FVKESK. The CDR3 runs to 14 residues. Trimming took 2 bases from V and 4 from J, leaving 8 bases between them. The CDR3 protein is CASSQTGFTGELFF. CDR3 nucleotides: TGTGCCAGCAGCCAAACAGGGTTCACCGGGGAGCTGTTTTTT.

CDR3 nucleotides: TGCAGCGTTCCCAGGAGCTATGGCTACACCTTC. Residues: CSVPRSYGYTF. The V gene is TRBV29-1, the J gene TRBJ1-2; no clear D. The CDR3 covers 11 residues. Germline loops: CDR1 SQVTM, CDR2 ANQGSEA. V lost 5 bases, J lost 4 bases, and 8 bases lay in between. The full variable domain, completed using reference TRBV29-1 and TRBJ1-2, is SAVISQKPSRDICQRGTSLTIQCQVDSQVTMMFWYRQQPGQSLTLIATANQGSEATYESGFVIDKFPISRPNLTFSTLTVSNMSPEDSSIYLCSVPRSYGYTFGSGTRLTVV.

V usage is TRBV30 and J usage is TRBJ2-7; the match to TRBD2 covers 12 bases. V dropped 0 bases and J dropped 1; count of bases not matched to a gene: 1. The CDR3 is 15 residues long. Germline V gene lookup returns CDR1 GTSNPN and CDR2 SVGIG (reference sequence). This CDR3 is CAWSVGLAGSYEQYF. The CDR3 region has the DNA TGTGCCTGGAGTGTAGGACTAGCGGGGTCCTACGAGCAGTACTTC.

This rearrangement joins TRBV29-1 to TRBJ2-3, with 9 bases identical to TRBD2. This CDR3 spans 16 amino acids. Trimming cost V 3 bases and J 4 bases; bases outside gene matches: 11. CDR1 SQVTM and CDR2 ANQGSEA come from the germline V gene. Written as DNA, the CDR3 is TGCAGCGTTGAGGCCCGAGCGGGAGGTCCCTCAGATACGCAGTATTTT. Translation gives CSVEARAGGPSDTQYF.

In DNA, the CDR3 is TGTGCCAGTAGTACCAGCCGACGGCCTAACTATGGCTACACCTTC. Its protein product is CASSTSRRPNYGYTF. This chain joins TRBV19 and TRBJ1-2; D is ambiguous. V lost 4 bases and J lost 0, with 12 bases in between. The CDR3 is made up of 15 amino acids. The germline gives CDR1 LNHDA, CDR2 SQIVND (reference sequence).